The 16 T cell receptor beta chains listed next were all sequenced from one sample in a study of Graves' ophthalmopathy and Graves' hyperthyroidism. Amplification of the TCR beta CDR3 regions used RNA transcripts (as template). An opening RT-PCR round employed HTBI primers and preceded a second-round multiplex PCR. In TCRdb, the multiplex PCR reads were re-called with MiXCR into one record per CDR3 protein. This sample has some 1.1 million distinct CDR3 sequences, with about two fifths found just once. Sequenced: peripheral blood or thyroid tissue (not recorded which). Every receptor here comes from an adult man with Graves' hyperthyroidism.

Points on this clonotype: Sequence at one end of the junction differs from germline and may be a read error. J is TRBJ2-7 and V is TRBV7-2; 8 nucleotides line up with TRBD1. The germline gives CDR1 SGHTA, CDR2 FQGNSA. CDR3 length: 14 amino acids. The CDR3 spells CASSLEAGGDEQHF. In DNA, the CDR3 is TGTGCCAGCAGCTTAGAGGCAGGGGGCGACGAGCAGCACTTC.

This clonotype was seen at least ten times. The J gene is TRBJ2-5, the V gene TRBV20-1; D is ambiguous. Germline V gene sequence: CDR1 DFQATT, CDR2 SNEGSKA (reference sequence). Trimming left V 5 bases short and J 5 bases short, with 18 bases between. The CDR3 extends over 14 amino acids. In nucleotides, the CDR3 is TGCAGTGCTTATACAGAGAACGGGTTGGAGACCCAGTACTTC. Amino acids: CSAYTENGLETQYF.

V and J are TRBV24-1 and TRBJ1-5; TRBD1 is a possible D gene (5 bases). Germline CDR1 and CDR2: KGHDR and SFDVKD. Trimming took 5 bases from V and 8 from J, leaving 12 bases between them. The CDR3 consists of 13 residues. The CDR3 region has the DNA TGTGCCACCAGTGCATTTGGGGCGAAGCCCCAGCATTTT. This gives the protein CATSAFGAKPQHF.

The rearrangement links TRBV7-2 to TRBJ2-1; 14 bases agree with TRBD2. The CDR3 length is 15 residues. In germline, CDR1 is SGHTA, CDR2 FQGNSA. The J segment lost 7 bases and the V segment lost 5 bases, leaving 4 bases of the junction unmatched. CDR3 nucleotides: TGTGCCAGCAGCCCCGGGACTAGCGGGAGTAATGAGCAGTTCTTC. Translating it yields CASSPGTSGSNEQFF.

This clonotype occurred many times. The genes are TRBV29-1 and TRBJ2-5, with D maybe TRBD1 (5 bases). The CDR3 has 15 residues. Germline V gene sequence: CDR1 SQVTM, CDR2 ANQGSEA. V gave up 2 bases and J gave up 4 bases, with 17 bases separating them. CDR3 protein: CSVEKGASQGETQYF. The DNA for the CDR3 is TGCAGCGTTGAAAAAGGCGCTTCCCAGGGAGAGACCCAGTACTTC.

The J gene is TRBJ1-4, the V gene TRBV20-1; no clear D gene. The germline CDR1 and CDR2 sequences are DFQATT and SNEGSKA (reference sequence). Trimming removed 7 bases from V and 8 bases from J, with 14 bases in between. The CDR3 spans 12 residues. CDR3 sequence: CSGAGRREKLFF. CDR3 nucleotide sequence: TGCAGTGGCGCTGGACGGCGAGAAAAACTGTTTTTT.

The rearrangement uses TRBV7-9 and TRBJ2-7, with 8 bases lining up with TRBD2. J lost 6 bases, V lost 7 bases, and 11 bases had no gene match. The CDR3 has 14 amino acids. Germline V gives CDR1 SEHNR, CDR2 FQNEAQ (reference sequence). CDR3 nucleotide sequence: TGTGCCAGCACCCACGGGGGGGGTATTTGCGAGCAGTACTTC. Residues: CASTHGGGICEQYF.

This clonotype was detected ten times or more. The chain joins TRBV9 to TRBJ2-7; possibly TRBD1 for D (6 bases). With 3 bases removed from V and 3 bases from J, the gap between germline ends came to 16 bases. Germline-derived CDR1 and CDR2 are SGDLS and YYNGEE. CDR3 length equals 15 residues. CDR3 sequence (DNA): TGTGCCAGCAGCGCCTCCCCGGGACATAACTACGAGCAGTACTTC. Amino acid sequence: CASSASPGHNYEQYF.

This clonotype has more than one count but fewer than ten. This chain joins TRBV7-2 and TRBJ2-5; D is possibly TRBD2 (6 bases). Germline V gene lookup returns CDR1 SGHTA and CDR2 FQGNSA. The CDR3 sequence is 14 residues long. V gave up 5 bases and J gave up 5 bases, with 15 bases separating them. The CDR3 coding sequence is TGTGCCAGCAGCAGCCTCCAGGAGGGGGAGACCCAGTACTTC. Translation gives CASSSLQEGETQYF.

Only one count was recorded for this clonotype. CDR3 loop: CAISLGTGDSPLHF. The DNA for the CDR3 is TGTGCCATCAGCCTCGGGACAGGGGACTCACCCCTCCACTTT. The chain combines TRBV10-3 with TRBJ1-6, with 10 bases that match TRBD1. V gave up 6 bases and J gave up 10 bases; unmatched junction bases: 6. The germline CDR1 and CDR2 sequences are ENHRY and SYGVKD. The CDR3 consists of 14 residues.

As concerns this clonotype: A read error may explain this, as a much larger clone is one base away. The chain joins TRBV11-2 to TRBJ2-7; 7 bases agree with TRBD1. Germline assignment: CDR1 SGHAT and CDR2 FQNNGV. The CDR3 is made up of 15 amino acids. J lost 7 bases, V lost 7 bases, and 16 bases had no gene match. The CDR3 DNA reads as TGTGCCAGCACCTACCCCACGGACAGGTCGGAAGAGCAGTACTTC. This codes for CASTYPTDRSEEQYF.

This clonotype was observed at least ten times. The chain carries TRBV6-4 and TRBJ1-1, with a weak D call TRBD1 (5 bases). Trimming stripped 6 bases from V and 1 base from J, with 9 bases between. Germline loops: CDR1 MRHNA, CDR2 SNTAGT. CDR3 size: 13 residues. The CDR3 reads CASSLQENTEAFF. As DNA, the CDR3 is TGTGCCAGCAGCTTACAGGAGAACACTGAAGCTTTCTTT.

The V call is TRBV28, the J call TRBJ1-5; possibly TRBD1 for D (5 bases). With 7 bases removed from V and 7 bases from J, the gap between germline ends came to 11 bases. This CDR3 contains 12 residues. Germline values: CDR1 MDHEN, CDR2 SYDVKM. The CDR3 DNA reads TGTGCCAGCACCACGCAGGGACAGCCCCAGCATTTT. This codes for CASTTQGQPQHF.

This clonotype was observed a few times. V and J are TRBV12-3 or TRBV12-4 and TRBJ1-6, with no clear D. The CDR3 covers 13 residues. Trimming took off 4 bases at V and 7 bases at J, with 8 bases between the two ends. Written as DNA, the CDR3 is TGTGCCAGCAGTTACGTGGGAAATTCACCCCTCCACTTT. This encodes CASSYVGNSPLHF.

The CDR3 region is CASSAAGTATNEKLFF. The CDR3 DNA reads TGTGCCAGCAGCGCAGCCGGGACAGCAACTAATGAAAAACTGTTTTTT. The chain employs TRBV7-3 and TRBJ1-4; 7 bases align to TRBD1. The V gene end was trimmed by 5 bases and the J gene end by 0 bases; junction bases not matched to a gene: 6. CDR1 is SGHTA, CDR2 FQGTGA, per germline. The CDR3 totals 16 residues.

Here the CDR3 reads CASSLGGLAGDGETQYF. The CDR3 DNA sequence: TGCGCCAGCAGCTTGGGTGGACTAGCGGGAGATGGCGAGACCCAGTACTTC. The genes are TRBV5-1 and TRBJ2-5, with 13 bases fitting TRBD2. CDR3 length: 17 amino acids. Losses at the gene ends were 0 bases for V and 5 bases for J; bases not matched to a gene: 7. Germline V gene lookup returns CDR1 SGHRS and CDR2 YFSETQ.